This entry features one T cell receptor (beta chain) sequence. Its antigen is not identified. cDNA libraries for TRB were generated by 5' RACE incorporating UMI labels. TCRdb reanalyzed the 5' RACE reads, giving one entry per CDR3 protein sequence and no DNA. Its table lists under 30,000 distinct CDR3 sequences. CDR3 length equals 15 residues. In germline, CDR1 is LNHNV, CDR2 YYDKDF (reference sequence). The data are from a study of CXCR3-negative and CXCR3-positive naive CD8 T cells. The wider study: The total count of TRB reads reached 120 million to 150 million, and each library contributed about 1.5 +/- 0.3 million. Broader study findings: Diversity ran similarly high across both naive subsets but far lower in memory CD8+ cells.

This TCR was sampled from a human donor in good health. Some clones in this sample may be carry-over from other donors' samples. Sequenced input: memory CD8+ T cells from blood. The chain links TRBV15 to TRBJ2-5; checking the TCRdb D call of TRBD2 is not possible without DNA. The CDR3 here is CATSRKAGGPETQYF.